The 15 T cell receptor beta chains listed next were all sequenced from one sample in a study of blood T cells in healthy people across ages (dated by TCRdb to the mid-2010s). Libraries were built with 5' RACE. TCRdb lists the instrument as Illumina HiSeq 2500. The second PCR ran for about 6 to 12 cycles and used a J-beta primer mix along with a sample-barcoded 5' primer. The public reads were reanalyzed by TCRdb: fastp trimming at Q25, MiXCR alignment, in-frame beta chains only. Merged by CDR3 protein, the rows form single entries marked with the most common genes and DNA. The sample table lists about 1.1 million distinct CDR3 sequences, about two fifths of them with a count of one. About 12% of the sample is in the top ten clones. Sequenced input: blood. Source of these receptors: a man aged 18-30 years in good health.

This clonotype was seen more than once but under ten times. The DNA of the CDR3 is TGTGCCATCGGGGGGACTAGCGGTACCGGGGAGCTGTTTTTT. This codes for CAIGGTSGTGELFF. The rearrangement uses TRBV10-3 and TRBJ2-2, with 11 bases identical to TRBD2. There are 14 residues in the CDR3. V trimming: 8 bases; J trimming: 5 bases; junction bases outside the gene matches: 4. Germline V gene sequence: CDR1 ENHRY, CDR2 SYGVKD.

As to this clonotype: A read error is likely, as this CDR3 ends without the conserved phenylalanine or tryptophan. This chain joins TRBV12-3 or TRBV12-4 and TRBJ2-3; D unclear. The CDR3 contains 17 residues. V lost 2 bases to trimming and J lost 0 bases, with 15 bases between them. The CDR3 loop reads CASSLSGATSSTDTQYS. The CDR3 DNA reads as TGTGCCAGCAGTTTAAGTGGCGCAACCTCTAGCACAGATACGCAGTATTCT.

The chain uses TRBV7-9 and TRBJ1-5, with a tentative D call TRBD1 (6 bases). The CDR3 spans 14 residues. Deletions cut 5 bases from V and 6 bases from J, with 14 bases between. CDR1 SEHNR and CDR2 FQNEAQ come from the germline V gene (reference sequence). The CDR3, as DNA: TGTGCCAGCAGCCAAGGACAGCTTGGTCAGCCCCAGCATTTT. Translated, it gives CASSQGQLGQPQHF. Full variable domain (outside the CDR3, taken from reference TRBV7-9 and TRBJ1-5): DTGVSQNPRHKITKRGQNVTFRCDPISEHNRLYWYRQTLGQGPEFLTYFQNEAQLEKSRLLSDRFSAERPKGSFSTLEIQRTEQGDSAMYLCASSQGQLGQPQHFGDGTRLSIL.

This clonotype was recorded many times. This chain connects TRBV2 to TRBJ2-5, with 13 bases aligning to TRBD2. The CDR3 contains 15 residues. Trimming removed 5 bases from V and 3 bases from J; junction bases left unmatched: 3. The germline CDR1 and CDR2 sequences are SNHLY and FYNNEI. The CDR3 region has the DNA TGTGCCAGCAGTTACGGACTAGCGGGGGAAGAGACCCAGTACTTC. Translation gives CASSYGLAGEETQYF.

The genes are TRBV20-1 and TRBJ2-3, with D possibly matching TRBD1 (6 bases). V was cut by 5 bases and J by 4 bases, with 19 bases left in between. In germline, CDR1 is DFQATT, CDR2 SNEGSKA (reference sequence). This CDR3 comprises 15 residues. DNA of the CDR3: TGCAGTGCTTACGACCAGGGGTCCATTGCAGATACGCAGTATTTT. It specifies CSAYDQGSIADTQYF.

This clonotype was recorded a few times. This chain's CDR3 is CATSLGQVAKNIQYF. The CDR3 DNA follows: TGTGCCACCAGCCTGGGACAAGTAGCCAAAAACATTCAGTACTTC. The V gene is TRBV15, the J gene TRBJ2-4; tentatively, D is TRBD1 (6 bases). CDR1 and CDR2 from the germline V gene are LNHNV and YYDKDF (reference sequence). CDR3 size: 15 residues. The V gene lost 5 bases and the J gene lost 0 bases, with 11 bases spanning the gap.

This rearrangement joins TRBV28 to TRBJ1-4; perhaps TRBD1 as D (5 bases). V was trimmed by 7 bases and J by 1 base, leaving 10 bases between them. Germline V gene sequence: CDR1 MDHEN, CDR2 SYDVKM. The CDR3 spans 14 residues. The chain's CDR3 is CASNPGLTNEKLFF. The CDR3 nucleotides read TGTGCCAGCAACCCAGGGTTAACTAATGAAAAACTGTTTTTT.

This clonotype was seen a handful of times. The rearrangement joins TRBV12-3 or TRBV12-4 to TRBJ1-4; D not resolved. V lost 2 bases and J lost 8, with 6 bases in between. This CDR3 is built from 12 residues. CDR3: CASSLTKEKLFF. CDR3 sequence (DNA): TGTGCCAGCAGTTTAACCAAGGAAAAACTGTTTTTT.

The chain joins TRBV28 to TRBJ1-6; 9 positions match TRBD1. The V segment lost 5 bases and the J segment 7 bases; nucleotides outside the gene matches: 6. Germline lookup yields CDR1 MDHEN and CDR2 SYDVKM. The CDR3 is made up of 15 amino acids. CDR3 region: CASSPGTGFNSPLHF. As DNA, the CDR3 is TGTGCCAGCAGTCCGGGGACAGGGTTCAATTCACCCCTCCACTTT.

On this clonotype: Since a much larger clone is just one base distant, this may be a read error. This rearrangement joins TRBV19 to TRBJ2-6, with unresolved D. V shed 9 bases and J shed 0 bases, with 3 bases lying between them. In germline, CDR1 is LNHDA, CDR2 SQIVND (reference sequence). The CDR3 consists of 12 residues. CDR3 in DNA: TGTGCCAGCTGCTCTGGGGCCAACGTCCTGACTTTC. Residues: CASCSGANVLTF.

There are many counts of this clonotype. The rearrangement uses TRBV9 and TRBJ1-1, with a tentative D call TRBD1 (5 bases). CDR1 and CDR2 from the germline V gene are SGDLS and YYNGEE. Trimming stripped 0 bases from V and 3 bases from J, with 21 bases between. The CDR3 runs 18 residues. The DNA of the CDR3 is TGTGCCAGCAGCGTAGCTGACTTAGAGGGACCGGGGTACACTGAAGCTTTCTTT. Translated: CASSVADLEGPGYTEAFF. Full variable domain (rest looked up from reference TRBV9 and TRBJ1-1): DSGVTQTPKHLITATGQRVTLRCSPRSGDLSVYWYQQSLDQGLQFLIQYYNGEERAKGNILERFSAQQFPDLHSELNLSSLELGDSALYFCASSVADLEGPGYTEAFFGQGTRLTVV.

This clonotype has a single count. The chain recombines TRBV14 with TRBJ2-3; 13 bases are a match to TRBD2. Trimming at V came to 7 bases and at J to 2 bases, leaving 6 bases not matched to a gene. This CDR3 region has 16 residues. The germline V gene encodes CDR1 SGHDN and CDR2 FVKESK. In DNA, the CDR3 is TGTGCCAGCAACAGACTAGCGGGGGGAAACACAGATACGCAGTATTTT. This codes for CASNRLAGGNTDTQYF.

The genes are TRBV5-1 and TRBJ1-1; D is uncertain. CDR3 length: 14 residues. V was cut by 4 bases and J by 4 bases, with 14 bases left in between. Germline V gives CDR1 SGHRS, CDR2 YFSETQ. The CDR3 DNA is TGCGCCAGCAGCCTACGGACGGAGAGCACTGAAGCTTTCTTT. It yields the protein CASSLRTESTEAFF.

The V gene is TRBV5-1, the J gene TRBJ2-2; D unresolved. This CDR3 is 16 amino acids long. Trimming cost V 0 bases and J 2 bases, with 11 bases left between them. CDR1 and CDR2 from the germline V gene are SGHRS and YFSETQ. DNA for the CDR3: TGCGCCAGCAGCTTGGGCTCTTGGGGAAACACCGGGGAGCTGTTTTTT. This translates into CASSLGSWGNTGELFF.

There are a few counts of this clonotype. The chain combines TRBV3-1 with TRBJ2-1; D unclear. Trimming took 7 bases from V and 3 from J, leaving 10 bases between them. The CDR3 sequence is 13 residues long. Looked up from germline, CDR1 is LGHDT and CDR2 is YNNKEL (reference sequence). The CDR3 DNA sequence: TGTGCCAGCACCATTGGGTTCTACAATGAGCAGTTCTTC. Translation gives CASTIGFYNEQFF.